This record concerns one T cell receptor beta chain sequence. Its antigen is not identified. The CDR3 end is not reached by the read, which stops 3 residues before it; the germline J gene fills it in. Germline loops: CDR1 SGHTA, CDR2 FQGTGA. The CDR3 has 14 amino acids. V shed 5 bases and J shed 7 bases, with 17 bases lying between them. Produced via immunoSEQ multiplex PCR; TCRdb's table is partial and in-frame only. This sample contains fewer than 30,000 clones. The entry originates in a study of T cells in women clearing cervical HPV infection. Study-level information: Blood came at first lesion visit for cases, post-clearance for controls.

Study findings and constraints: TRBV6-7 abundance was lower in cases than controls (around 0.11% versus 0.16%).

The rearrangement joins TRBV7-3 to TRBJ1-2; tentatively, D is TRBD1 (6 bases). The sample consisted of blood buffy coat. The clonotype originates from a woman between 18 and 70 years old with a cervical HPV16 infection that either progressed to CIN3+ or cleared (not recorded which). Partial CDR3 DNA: TGTGCCAGCAGCCCGAACGGGGACACCCCTGGC. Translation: CASSPNGDTPG. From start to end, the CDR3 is CASSPNGDTPGYTF.